These T cell receptor beta chains were read from a single sample in a study of PD-L1 blockade in urothelial cancer. The assay was immunoSEQ multiplex PCR, and TCRdb's table has in-frame clones only and misses some. The table has tens of thousands of clones, around 85% seen once. The specimen was PBMCs, collected around atezolizumab (anti-PD-L1) treatment. These TCRs come from a woman aged 60-75 years with urothelial cancer. The CDR3 runs from the conserved cysteine through the conserved F or W. Fields, in order: J gene, clone size, D gene, V gene, CDR3 protein, CDR3 DNA. The D gene is left open where the match is weak. The size field is filled for only some rows; it gives once, few, many or a size class.

TRBJ2-7 | NA | TRBD1 | TRBV2 | CASSEAEMGGTGVFRAYEQYF | TGTGCCAGCAGTGAAGCCGAGATGGGAGGGACAGGGGTTTTTCGGGCCTACGAGCAGTACTTC
TRBJ2-7 | NA | TRBD1 | TRBV19 | CASSRPRDRGSYEQYF | TGTGCCAGTAGTAGACCACGGGACAGGGGCTCCTACGAGCAGTACTTC
TRBJ2-2 | NA | NA | TRBV7-6 | CASSLSGDYWVNTGELFF | TGTGCCAGCAGCTTATCGGGCGACTACTGGGTGAACACCGGGGAGCTGTTTTTT
TRBJ2-2 | few | NA | TRBV5-1 | CASSLLGTNTGELFF | TGCGCCAGCAGCTTGTTAGGGACAAACACCGGGGAGCTGTTTTTT
TRBJ2-2 | NA | NA | TRBV7-2 | CASSFLAATGELFF | TGTGCCAGCAGCTTCTTAGCGGCCACCGGGGAGCTGTTTTTT
TRBJ1-1 | NA | NA | TRBV7-6 | CASSLMPGQLMNTEAFF | TGTGCCAGCAGCTTAATGCCCGGACAGCTCATGAACACTGAAGCTTTCTTT
TRBJ2-2 | NA | TRBD2 | TRBV6-6 | CASNPKGLAGTGELFF | TGTGCCAGCAATCCCAAGGGACTAGCGGGAACCGGGGAGCTGTTTTTT
TRBJ2-7 | NA | TRBD1 | TRBV19 | CASSISPRTGSYEQYF | TGTGCCAGTAGTATTTCCCCCAGGACAGGTTCCTACGAGCAGTACTTC
TRBJ2-7 | few | TRBD2 | TRBV7-9 | CASSSGSTSVSSYEQYF | TGTGCCAGCAGCTCCGGTTCGACTAGCGTTAGCTCCTACGAGCAGTACTTC
TRBJ2-1 | NA | TRBD2 | TRBV2 | CASSEGGSLRYEQFF | TGTGCCAGCAGCGAAGGCGGGAGCCTAAGGTACGAGCAGTTCTTC
TRBJ1-2 | NA | NA | TRBV7-3 | CASSPGSNYGYTF | TGTGCCAGCAGCCCAGGTTCTAACTATGGCTACACCTTC
TRBJ2-3 | NA | TRBD2 | TRBV6-1 | CASSDPEDMTSAPHTDTQYF | TGTGCCAGCAGTGACCCCGAGGACATGACTAGCGCGCCCCACACAGATACGCAGTATTTT
TRBJ2-5 | NA | TRBD2 | TRBV18 | CASSPLLAEETQYF | TGTGCCAGCTCACCACTACTAGCGGAAGAGACCCAGTACTTC
TRBJ1-5 | NA | TRBD1 | TRBV28 | CASSLGGGNQPQHF | TGTGCCAGCAGCTTAGGGGGCGGCAATCAGCCCCAGCATTTT
TRBJ2-5 | NA | NA | TRBV6-1 | CASSEVQGQGTQYF | TGTGCCAGCAGTGAAGTCCAGGGCCAGGGGACCCAGTACTTC
TRBJ2-1 | NA | TRBD1 | TRBV7-2 | CASSFTGDSYNEQFF | TGTGCCAGCAGCTTTACAGGGGACTCCTACAATGAGCAGTTCTTC
TRBJ2-2 | NA | TRBD1 | TRBV5-1 | CASSPWGQITGELFF | TGCGCCAGCAGCCCGTGGGGACAGATAACCGGGGAGCTGTTTTTT
TRBJ1-4 | NA | NA | TRBV28 | CASSYGEKLFF | TGTGCCAGCAGTTACGGTGAAAAACTGTTTTTT
TRBJ2-7 | NA | NA | TRBV10-3 | CAISPGQSTYEQYF | TGTGCCATCAGCCCGGGACAAAGTACGTACGAGCAGTACTTC
TRBJ1-2 | NA | NA | TRBV19 | CASSMRGSGYGYTF | TGTGCCAGTAGTATGCGGGGGTCGGGGTATGGCTACACCTTC
TRBJ1-1 | NA | NA | TRBV19 | CASSDSRQPMNTEAFF | TGTGCCAGTAGTGACTCAAGGCAGCCCATGAACACTGAAGCTTTCTTT
TRBJ2-7 | NA | NA | TRBV14 | CASSQGHRGYEQYF | TGTGCCAGCAGCCAAGGGCATCGGGGTTACGAGCAGTACTTC
TRBJ1-2 | NA | TRBD1 | TRBV10-3 | CAISAPARGGLDGYTF | TGTGCCATCAGTGCTCCAGCCAGAGGGGGCCTGGATGGCTACACCTTC
TRBJ1-1 | few | TRBD1 | TRBV5-1 | CASSLTQGGTEAFF | TGCGCCAGCAGCTTGACCCAGGGGGGAACTGAAGCTTTCTTT
TRBJ2-1 | once | TRBD2 | TRBV7-8 | CASSLSIGLAGANEQFF | TGTGCCAGCAGCTTATCCATAGGACTAGCGGGAGCTAATGAGCAGTTCTTC
TRBJ2-3 | NA | NA | TRBV28 | CAIGGRADTQYF | TGTGCAATAGGGGGAAGGGCAGATACGCAGTATTTT
TRBJ2-2 | NA | TRBD2 | TRBV5-6 | CASSLVGGTLNTGELFF | TGTGCCAGCAGCTTGGTGGGAGGGACTTTGAACACCGGGGAGCTGTTTTTT
TRBJ2-3 | NA | NA | TRBV10-3 | CAISEPIGNTQYF | TGTGCCATCAGTGAGCCCATCGGGAATACGCAGTATTTT
TRBJ2-1 | NA | NA | TRBV19 | CASREGNEQFF | TGTGCCAGTAGGGAGGGTAATGAGCAGTTCTTC
TRBJ1-2 | NA | TRBD1 | TRBV19 | CASSIRQGGYTF | TGTGCCAGTAGTATACGACAGGGAGGCTACACCTTC
TRBJ1-2 | NA | NA | TRBV19 | CASSFEGHPGYGYTF | TGTGCCAGTAGTTTCGAGGGCCACCCCGGTTATGGCTACACCTTC
TRBJ2-2 | NA | TRBD1 | TRBV7-3 | CASSLGTANTGELFF | TGTGCCAGCAGCTTAGGGACAGCGAACACCGGGGAGCTGTTTTTT
TRBJ1-2 | NA | NA | TRBV7-9 | CASSLRDTHYGYTF | TGTGCCAGCAGCTTGAGGGACACCCACTATGGCTACACCTTC
TRBJ1-1 | NA | TRBD1 | TRBV10-3 | CAISEGTGALQAFF | TGTGCCATCAGTGAAGGGACAGGGGCTCTCCAAGCTTTCTTT
TRBJ2-1 | NA | TRBD2 | TRBV7-9 | CASSPAGRGDNEQFF | TGTGCCAGCAGCCCGGCGGGCCGGGGGGACAATGAGCAGTTCTTC
TRBJ2-6 | NA | TRBD2 | TRBV25-1 | CASSAPGGGLGANVLTF | TGTGCCAGCAGTGCTCCCGGGGGGGGCCTCGGGGCCAACGTCCTGACTTTC
TRBJ1-1 | NA | NA | TRBV11-2 | CASSNLPGNTEAFF | TGTGCCAGCAGCAACCTCCCGGGTAACACTGAAGCTTTCTTT
TRBJ2-3 | NA | NA | TRBV6-1 | CASSEGPGPVTQYF | TGTGCCAGCAGTGAAGGCCCAGGCCCCGTTACGCAGTATTTT
TRBJ1-1 | NA | TRBD1 | TRBV11-2 | CASSLIQGGNTEAFF | TGTGCCAGCAGCTTAATCCAGGGGGGGAACACTGAAGCTTTCTTT
TRBJ2-2 | NA | TRBD1 | TRBV7-8 | CASWPGTGHTGELFF | TGTGCCAGCTGGCCCGGGACAGGACACACCGGGGAGCTGTTTTTT
TRBJ2-5 | NA | NA | TRBV5-6 | CASSPSLTGDHDTQYF | TGTGCCAGCAGCCCCTCCCTGACAGGCGACCATGACACCCAGTACTTC
TRBJ2-1 | NA | TRBD1 | TRBV29-1 | CSVCQGASYNEQFF | TGCAGCGTTTGTCAGGGGGCCTCCTACAATGAGCAGTTCTTC
TRBJ1-5 | NA | TRBD1 | TRBV7-2 | CASSLLLDRAVDQPQHF | TGTGCCAGCAGCTTATTATTGGACAGGGCGGTCGATCAGCCCCAGCATTTT
TRBJ2-3 | NA | TRBD2 | TRBV7-9 | CASSPLAGIGDTQYF | TGTGCCAGCAGCCCCCTAGCGGGAATCGGAGATACGCAGTATTTT
TRBJ2-1 | once | NA | TRBV18 | CASSPTLEQFF | TGTGCCAGCTCACCCACTTTAGAGCAGTTCTTC
TRBJ1-3 | NA | NA | TRBV19 | CASSILGRAPGNTIYF | TGTGCCAGTAGTATCCTCGGCAGGGCACCCGGAAACACCATATATTTT
TRBJ2-7 | NA | TRBD2 | TRBV13 | CASSRGGDDYEQYF | TGTGCCAGCAGCCGCGGGGGGGATGACTACGAGCAGTACTTC
TRBJ2-3 | NA | TRBD1 | TRBV9 | CASSVGTGSTDTQYF | TGTGCCAGCAGCGTCGGGACAGGGAGCACAGATACGCAGTATTTT
TRBJ2-7 | NA | NA | TRBV19 | CATTGIGHYEQYF | TGTGCCACCACGGGAATAGGGCACTACGAGCAGTACTTC
TRBJ2-1 | NA | TRBD2 | TRBV27 | CASSAGTSGRSEQFF | TGTGCCAGCAGTGCCGGGACTAGCGGGAGGAGTGAGCAGTTCTTC
TRBJ2-3 | once | TRBD2 | TRBV10-3 | CAISRLARSTDTQYF | TGTGCCATCAGTCGACTAGCGCGGAGCACAGATACGCAGTATTTT
TRBJ2-7 | once | TRBD2 | TRBV28 | CASRLAGEPYEQYF | TGTGCCAGCAGATTAGCGGGAGAGCCCTACGAGCAGTACTTC
TRBJ2-2 | NA | NA | TRBV7-8 | CASSLAARWSSTGELFF | TGTGCCAGCAGCTTAGCGGCAAGGTGGTCTAGCACCGGGGAGCTGTTTTTT
TRBJ2-1 | NA | TRBD2 | TRBV4-3 | CASSPSSGNPYNEQFF | TGCGCCAGCAGCCCATCTAGCGGGAACCCCTACAATGAGCAGTTCTTC
TRBJ2-7 | NA | TRBD2 | TRBV5-1 | CASSFGTSGYEQYF | TGCGCCAGCAGCTTTGGGACTAGCGGCTACGAGCAGTACTTC